This T cell receptor beta chain was recovered during a study of blood T cells in healthy people across ages. General observations from the study: The long-lived group displayed more naive CD4+ cells, plus higher diversity, than the aged donors did.

In its sample, this clonotype was seen many times. No antigen is known for it. Primers used in a second PCR of about 6 to 11 cycles were a sample-barcoded 5' primer and a J-beta primer mix. Every cDNA molecule carried a tag from a template-switch adaptor bearing 12 random nucleotides. TCRdb fed the 5' RACE reads into MiXCR, producing one record per CDR3 protein. Of about 1.8 million distinct CDR3 sequences detected, just under 50% appear once; the ten largest clones hold over 2%. CDR1 and CDR2 (germline): MNHEY, SVGEGT. V was pared by 2 bases and J by 2 bases, with 7 bases between. The CDR3 consists of 13 residues.

The sequenced material came from blood. This clonotype originated in a woman between 40 and 55 years old in good health. The chain links TRBV6-2 or TRBV6-3 to TRBJ2-7; D not certain. In DNA form, the CDR3 reads TGTGCCAGCAGTTACGGTCAGACCTACGAGCAGTACTTC. Encoded protein: CASSYGQTYEQYF.